Listed here are 15 T cell receptor beta chains from one sample, sequenced in a study of cytotoxic CD8 clonotypes in ibrutinib-treated CLL. Repertoires were generated with immunoSEQ multiplex PCR, while TCRdb's copy carries only in-frame clones and drops some. This sample has about 80,000 clones, with 75% to 85% found just once. The sequencing used PBMCs, collected after 12 months of ibrutinib treatment. The source of these receptors is a human donor with chronic lymphocytic leukemia.

The J gene is TRBJ2-7, the V gene TRBV11-2, with D unclear. Trimming took 1 base from V and 4 from J, leaving 8 bases between them. In germline, CDR1 is SGHAT, CDR2 FQNNGV. This CDR3 is built from 13 residues. Here the CDR3 reads CASSLAVLYEQYF. The CDR3 DNA reads as TGTGCCAGCAGCTTAGCAGTCCTTTACGAGCAGTACTTC.

This clone was recorded only once. The chain links TRBV28 to TRBJ1-6, with 9 bases lining up with TRBD1. Germline V CDR1 and CDR2: MDHEN, SYDVKM. The CDR3 spans 15 residues. V lost 8 bases, J lost 8 bases, and 10 bases stayed unmatched. The CDR3 bases are TGTGCCAGCCGGGGCGGGACAGGGCCTCATTCACCCCTCCACTTT. It codes for CASRGGTGPHSPLHF.

This clone has more than one count but fewer than ten. The V call is TRBV19, the J call TRBJ1-2; tentatively, D is TRBD1 (5 bases). This CDR3 contains 13 residues. Germline V lookup: CDR1 LNHDA, CDR2 SQIVND (reference sequence). The ends were cut back, 5 bases at V and 6 bases at J, with 13 bases in the middle. The CDR3 spells CASSPREGDGYTF. The CDR3 nucleotides are TGTGCCAGTAGTCCCCGGGAAGGGGATGGCTACACCTTC.

The rearrangement links TRBV27 to TRBJ1-1; D might be TRBD1 (5 bases). Germline CDR1 reads MNHEY; CDR2 reads SMNVEV (reference sequence). This CDR3 contains 15 residues. V was cut by 7 bases and J by 3 bases, with 18 bases left in between. CDR3 nucleotide sequence: TGTGCCAGCACCCCCGGCTCAGGGTTGGACACTGAAGCTTTCTTT. Its protein product is CASTPGSGLDTEAFF.

This clone was seen once. J is TRBJ2-4 and V is TRBV19; the match to TRBD1 covers 8 bases. The germline gives CDR1 LNHDA, CDR2 SQIVND (reference sequence). J lost 8 bases, V lost 1 base, and 4 bases had no gene match. The CDR3 covers 14 residues. Here the CDR3 reads CASSIADREDIQYF. In DNA, the CDR3 is TGTGCCAGTAGTATAGCGGACAGGGAGGACATTCAGTACTTC.

The V gene is TRBV4-2, the J gene TRBJ2-2; D tentatively fits TRBD1 or TRBD2 (5 bases each). Trimming pared 1 base from V and 4 bases from J, leaving 16 bases between. This CDR3 contains 17 residues. Germline-derived CDR1 and CDR2 are LGHNA and YNFKEQ. The CDR3 bases are TGTGCCAGCAGCCAAGGTGGGACCCACCCTCCCACCGGGGAGCTGTTTTTT. It is translated as CASSQGGTHPPTGELFF.

This clone was seen once. This sample also contains other DNA sequences that code for the same CDR3. The V and J genes are TRBV10-3 and TRBJ1-2; D might be TRBD1 (6 bases). This CDR3 comprises 16 residues. The V and J ends lost 6 bases and 5 bases respectively, with 22 bases between them. Germline V lookup: CDR1 ENHRY, CDR2 SYGVKD. The CDR3 bases are TGTGCCATCAGAGGCTCGGGGGCCACCCCTGGTTATGGCTACACCTTC. It translates to CAIRGSGATPGYGYTF.

The rearrangement links TRBV28 to TRBJ1-1; 8 bases are shared with TRBD1. J was trimmed by 5 bases and V by 6 bases; bases with no gene match: 8. Germline V gives CDR1 MDHEN, CDR2 SYDVKM. The length of the CDR3 is 14 residues. CDR3 region: CASSPGQGGTEAFF. CDR3 coding DNA: TGTGCCAGCAGCCCCGGACAGGGAGGGACTGAAGCTTTCTTT.

The table lists this clone with a count of one. V usage is TRBV6-5 and J usage is TRBJ1-3; 7 nucleotides match TRBD1. V lost 5 bases and J lost 4; bases outside the gene matches: 5. The CDR3 runs to 14 residues. Germline V gene sequence: CDR1 MNHEY, CDR2 SVGAGI. CDR3 sequence reads: CASSVRTGGNTIYF. The CDR3 DNA is TGTGCCAGCAGTGTGAGGACAGGAGGAAACACCATATATTTT.

This clone was seen more than once but under ten times. This chain joins TRBV6-6 and TRBJ2-7; weak D call: TRBD1 (6 bases). The CDR3 consists of 12 residues. Per germline, CDR1 MNHNY and CDR2 SVGAGI (reference sequence). V lost 6 bases and J lost 2, with 8 bases in between. CDR3: CASSPGAYEQYF. CDR3 DNA: TGTGCCAGCAGCCCAGGGGCCTACGAGCAGTACTTC.

The chain links TRBV2 to TRBJ1-1; no firm D call. The germline gives CDR1 SNHLY, CDR2 FYNNEI. Trimming removed 5 bases from V and 0 bases from J, with 10 bases in between. The CDR3 totals 14 residues. For the CDR3, the DNA is TGTGCCAGCAGTATCGAAGGGCTGAACACTGAAGCTTTCTTT. Protein sequence: CASSIEGLNTEAFF.

This chain connects TRBV6-1 to TRBJ1-2, with D unresolved. V gave up 8 bases and J gave up 6 bases, with 16 bases separating them. The germline CDR1 and CDR2 sequences are MNHNS and SASEGT. This CDR3 is built from 13 residues. The CDR3 sequence: CASREKLGDGYTF. CDR3 nucleotides: TGTGCCAGCCGGGAAAAGTTAGGTGATGGCTACACCTTC.

The chain carries TRBV7-9 and TRBJ2-7, with a possible D match to TRBD1 (6 bases). The germline V and J ends were trimmed by 5 bases and 0 bases, with 11 bases remaining between them. The length of the CDR3 is 14 residues. CDR1 SEHNR and CDR2 FQNEAQ come from the germline V gene (reference sequence). CDR3 bases: TGTGCCAGCAGCCCTATGGGGGCCTCCTACGAGCAGTACTTC. The encoded protein is CASSPMGASYEQYF.

The V call is TRBV15, the J call TRBJ2-6, with 9 bases fitting TRBD1. The CDR3 length is 20 residues. The germline CDR1 and CDR2 sequences are LNHNV and YYDKDF (reference sequence). Trimming took 0 bases from V and 1 from J; bases not matched to a gene: 10. CDR3 DNA: TGTGCCACCAGCAGAGAAGGACAGGGGTTGGGTTCGTCTGGGGCCAACGTCCTGACTTTC. It is translated as CATSREGQGLGSSGANVLTF.

This clone showed up just a few times. V and J are TRBV11-1 and TRBJ2-2; D may be TRBD2 (6 bases). Germline CDR1 SGHAT, CDR2 FQDESV (reference sequence). The CDR3 extends over 15 amino acids. The V end was cut by 5 bases, the J end by 4 bases, with 14 bases between. The DNA for the CDR3 is TGTGCCAGCAGCCCGACGGGAGTTGTCACCGGGGAGCTGTTTTTT. Translation gives CASSPTGVVTGELFF.